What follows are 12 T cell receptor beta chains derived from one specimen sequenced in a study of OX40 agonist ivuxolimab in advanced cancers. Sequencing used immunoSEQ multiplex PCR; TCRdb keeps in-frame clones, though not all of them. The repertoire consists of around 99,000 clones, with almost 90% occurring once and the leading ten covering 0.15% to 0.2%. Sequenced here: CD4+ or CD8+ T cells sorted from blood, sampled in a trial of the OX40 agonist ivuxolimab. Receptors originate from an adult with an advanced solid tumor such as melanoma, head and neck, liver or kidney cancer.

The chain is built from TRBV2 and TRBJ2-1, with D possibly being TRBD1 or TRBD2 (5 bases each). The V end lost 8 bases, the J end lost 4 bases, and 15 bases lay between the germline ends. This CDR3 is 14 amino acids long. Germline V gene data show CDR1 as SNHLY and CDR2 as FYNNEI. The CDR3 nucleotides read TGTGCCAGCTGCCGGGACCCGTCATACAATGAGCAGTTCTTC. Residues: CASCRDPSYNEQFF.

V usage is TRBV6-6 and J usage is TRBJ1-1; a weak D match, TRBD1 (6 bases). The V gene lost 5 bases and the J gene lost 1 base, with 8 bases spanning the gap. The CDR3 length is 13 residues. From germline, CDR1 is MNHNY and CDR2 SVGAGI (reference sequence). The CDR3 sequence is CASSHRANTEAFF. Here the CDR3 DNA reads TGTGCCAGCAGTCACAGGGCGAACACTGAAGCTTTCTTT.

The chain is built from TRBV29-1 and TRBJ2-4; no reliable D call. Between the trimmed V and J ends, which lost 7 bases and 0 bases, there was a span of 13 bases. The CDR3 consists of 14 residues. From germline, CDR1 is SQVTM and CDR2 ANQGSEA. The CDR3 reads CSARETLAKNIQYF. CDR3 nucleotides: TGCAGCGCCCGTGAGACCCTAGCCAAAAACATTCAGTACTTC.

The CDR3 DNA reads as TGCGCCAGCAGCTTTGAGGGAACCTCTAACTATGGCTACACCTTC. Protein product: CASSFEGTSNYGYTF. The chain carries TRBV5-1 and TRBJ1-2, with D unclear. This CDR3 has 15 amino acids. The germline CDR1 and CDR2 sequences are SGHRS and YFSETQ. V was shortened by 2 bases and J by 0 bases, with 11 bases between the two germline ends.

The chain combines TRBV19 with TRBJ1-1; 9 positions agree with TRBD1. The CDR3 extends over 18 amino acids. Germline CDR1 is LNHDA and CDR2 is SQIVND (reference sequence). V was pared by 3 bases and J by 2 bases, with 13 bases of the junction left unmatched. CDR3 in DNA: TGTGCCAGTAGTATTGCCTCATCAGGGACAGGGACTAACACTGAAGCTTTCTTT. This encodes CASSIASSGTGTNTEAFF.

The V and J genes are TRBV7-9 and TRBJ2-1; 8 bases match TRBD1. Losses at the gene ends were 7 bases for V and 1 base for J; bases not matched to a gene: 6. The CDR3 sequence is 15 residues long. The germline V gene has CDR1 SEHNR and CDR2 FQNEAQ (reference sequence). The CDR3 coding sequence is TGTGCCAGCACACCCGGGACAGGTTCCTACAATGAGCAGTTCTTC. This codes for CASTPGTGSYNEQFF.

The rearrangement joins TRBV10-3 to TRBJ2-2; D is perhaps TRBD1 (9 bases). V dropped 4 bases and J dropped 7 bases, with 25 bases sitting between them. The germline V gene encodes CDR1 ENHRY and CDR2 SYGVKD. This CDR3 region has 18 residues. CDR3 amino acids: CAISGTGASGSRNGELFF. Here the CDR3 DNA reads TGTGCCATCAGTGGGACAGGGGCCAGCGGGAGTCGGAACGGGGAGCTGTTTTTT.

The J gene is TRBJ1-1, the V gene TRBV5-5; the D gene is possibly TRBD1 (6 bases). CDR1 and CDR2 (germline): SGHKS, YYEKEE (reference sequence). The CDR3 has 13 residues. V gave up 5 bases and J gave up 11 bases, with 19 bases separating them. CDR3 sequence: CASSPGTPLRAFF. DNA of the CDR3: TGTGCCAGCAGTCCCGGGACACCTCTTAGGGCTTTCTTT.

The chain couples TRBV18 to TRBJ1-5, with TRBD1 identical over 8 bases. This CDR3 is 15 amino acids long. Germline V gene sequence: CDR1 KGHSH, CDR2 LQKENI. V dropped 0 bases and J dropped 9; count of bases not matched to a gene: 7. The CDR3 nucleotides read TGTGCCAGCTCACCACCCAACACAGGGGGTACGCCCCAGCATTTT. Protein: CASSPPNTGGTPQHF. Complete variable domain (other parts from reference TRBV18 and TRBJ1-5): NAGVMQNPRHLVRRRGQEARLRCSPMKGHSHVYWYRQLPEEGLKFMVYLQKENIIDESGMPKERFSAEFPKEGPSILRIQQVVRGDSAAYFCASSPPNTGGTPQHFGDGTRLSIL.

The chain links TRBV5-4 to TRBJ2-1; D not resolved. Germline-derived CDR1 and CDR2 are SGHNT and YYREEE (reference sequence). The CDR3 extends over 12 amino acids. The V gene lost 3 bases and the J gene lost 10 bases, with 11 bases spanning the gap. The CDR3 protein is CASSYVSREQFF. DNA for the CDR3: TGTGCCAGCAGCTACGTAAGTCGGGAGCAGTTCTTC.

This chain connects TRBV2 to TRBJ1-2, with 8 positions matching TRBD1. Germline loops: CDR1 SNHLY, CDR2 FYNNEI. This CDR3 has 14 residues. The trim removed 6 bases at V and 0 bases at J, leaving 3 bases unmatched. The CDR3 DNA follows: TGTGCCAGCAGACCGGGACAGGCTAACTATGGCTACACCTTC. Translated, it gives CASRPGQANYGYTF. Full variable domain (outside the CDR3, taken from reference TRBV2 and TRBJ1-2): EPEVTQTPSHQVTQMGQEVILRCVPISNHLYFYWYRQILGQKVEFLVSFYNNEISEKSEIFDDQFSVERPDGSNFTLKIRSTKLEDSAMYFCASRPGQANYGYTFGSGTRLTVV.

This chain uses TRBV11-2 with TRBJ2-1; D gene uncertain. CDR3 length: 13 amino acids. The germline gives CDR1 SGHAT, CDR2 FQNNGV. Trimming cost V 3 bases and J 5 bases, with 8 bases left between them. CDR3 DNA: TGTGCCAGCAGCTTCAGGTCCAACAATGAGCAGTTCTTC. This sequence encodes CASSFRSNNEQFF.